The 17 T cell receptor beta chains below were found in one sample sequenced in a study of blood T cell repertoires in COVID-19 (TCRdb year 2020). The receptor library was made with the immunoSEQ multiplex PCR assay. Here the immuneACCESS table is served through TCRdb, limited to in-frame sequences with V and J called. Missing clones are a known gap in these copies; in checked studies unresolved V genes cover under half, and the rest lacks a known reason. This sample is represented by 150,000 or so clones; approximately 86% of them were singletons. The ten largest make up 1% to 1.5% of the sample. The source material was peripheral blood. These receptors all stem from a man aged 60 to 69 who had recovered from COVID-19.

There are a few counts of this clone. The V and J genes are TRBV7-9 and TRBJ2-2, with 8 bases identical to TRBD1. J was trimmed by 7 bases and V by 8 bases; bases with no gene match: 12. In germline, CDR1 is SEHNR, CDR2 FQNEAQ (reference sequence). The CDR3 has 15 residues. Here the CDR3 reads CASHKRQGAVGELFF. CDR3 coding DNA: TGTGCCAGCCACAAACGTCAGGGGGCGGTCGGGGAGCTGTTTTTT.

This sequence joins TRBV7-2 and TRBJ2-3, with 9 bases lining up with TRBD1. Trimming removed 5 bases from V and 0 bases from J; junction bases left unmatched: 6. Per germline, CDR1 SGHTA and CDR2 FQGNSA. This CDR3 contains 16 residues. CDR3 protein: CASSPRTGGSTDTQYF. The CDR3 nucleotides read TGTGCCAGCAGCCCCAGAACAGGGGGCAGCACAGATACGCAGTATTTT.

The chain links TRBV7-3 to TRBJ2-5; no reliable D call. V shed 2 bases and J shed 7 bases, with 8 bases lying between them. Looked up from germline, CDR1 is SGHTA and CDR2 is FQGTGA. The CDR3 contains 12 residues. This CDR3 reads CASSLGSGTQYF. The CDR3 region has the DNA TGTGCCAGCAGCTTAGGCTCGGGGACCCAGTACTTC.

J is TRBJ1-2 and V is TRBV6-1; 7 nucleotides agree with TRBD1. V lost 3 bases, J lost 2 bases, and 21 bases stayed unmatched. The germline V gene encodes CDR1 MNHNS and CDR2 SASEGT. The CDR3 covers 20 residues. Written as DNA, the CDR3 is TGTGCCAGCAGTGATCCCCCTGGACAGGCACTCCAAAACCAAAACTATGGCTACACCTTC. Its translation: CASSDPPGQALQNQNYGYTF.

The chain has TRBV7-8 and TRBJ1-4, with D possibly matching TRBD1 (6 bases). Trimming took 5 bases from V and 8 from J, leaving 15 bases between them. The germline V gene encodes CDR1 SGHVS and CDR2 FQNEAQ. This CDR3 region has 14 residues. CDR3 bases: TGTGCCAGCAGCACCGGACAGATGCGGGAAAAACTGTTTTTT. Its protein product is CASSTGQMREKLFF.

CDR3: CAWTLPRGISGNTIYF. CDR3 in DNA: TGTGCCTGGACCCTCCCTAGGGGAATCTCTGGAAACACCATATATTTT. V gene TRBV30 combines with J gene TRBJ1-3; the D gene is possibly TRBD1 (5 bases). CDR1 is GTSNPN, CDR2 SVGIG, per germline (reference sequence). The CDR3 spans 16 residues. Trimming took 4 bases from V and 0 from J, leaving 16 bases between them.

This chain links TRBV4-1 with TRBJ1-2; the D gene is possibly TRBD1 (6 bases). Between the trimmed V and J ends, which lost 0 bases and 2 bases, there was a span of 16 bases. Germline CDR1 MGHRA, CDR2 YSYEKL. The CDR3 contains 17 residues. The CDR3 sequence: CASSQDLWTARNYGYTF. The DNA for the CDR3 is TGCGCCAGCAGCCAAGATCTTTGGACAGCCCGAAACTATGGCTACACCTTC.

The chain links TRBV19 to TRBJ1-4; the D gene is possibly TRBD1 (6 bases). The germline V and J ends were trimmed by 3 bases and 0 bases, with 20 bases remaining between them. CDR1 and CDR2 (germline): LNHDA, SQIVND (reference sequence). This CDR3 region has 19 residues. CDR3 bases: TGTGCCAGTAGTATGGCAACCAGGGACACCGTAACAACTAATGAAAAACTGTTTTTT. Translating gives CASSMATRDTVTTNEKLFF.

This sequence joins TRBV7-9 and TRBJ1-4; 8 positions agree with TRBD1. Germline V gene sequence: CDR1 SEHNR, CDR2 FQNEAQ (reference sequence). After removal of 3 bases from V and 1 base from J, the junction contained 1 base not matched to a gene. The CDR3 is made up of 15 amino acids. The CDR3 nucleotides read TGTGCCAGCAGCTTTACAGGGGGAACTAATGAAAAACTGTTTTTT. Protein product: CASSFTGGTNEKLFF.

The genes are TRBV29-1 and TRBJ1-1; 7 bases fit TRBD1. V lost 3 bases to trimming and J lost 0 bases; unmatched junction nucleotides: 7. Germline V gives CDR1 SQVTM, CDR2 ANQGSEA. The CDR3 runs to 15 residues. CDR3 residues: CSVDPGQTMNTEAFF. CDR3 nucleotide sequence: TGCAGCGTTGATCCGGGACAGACAATGAACACTGAAGCTTTCTTT.

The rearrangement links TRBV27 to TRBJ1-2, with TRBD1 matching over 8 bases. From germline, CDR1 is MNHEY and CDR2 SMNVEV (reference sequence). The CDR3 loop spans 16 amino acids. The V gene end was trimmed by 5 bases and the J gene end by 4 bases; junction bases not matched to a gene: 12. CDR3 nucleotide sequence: TGTGCCAGCAGTGAGATCGGACAGGGCCTAATCTATGGCTACACCTTC. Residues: CASSEIGQGLIYGYTF.

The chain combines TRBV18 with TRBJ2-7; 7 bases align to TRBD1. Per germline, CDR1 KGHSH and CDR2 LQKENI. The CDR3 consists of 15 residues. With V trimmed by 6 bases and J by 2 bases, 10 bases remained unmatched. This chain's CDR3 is CASSHPGTDPYEQYF. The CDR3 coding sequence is TGTGCCAGCTCGCACCCCGGGACAGACCCCTACGAGCAGTACTTC.

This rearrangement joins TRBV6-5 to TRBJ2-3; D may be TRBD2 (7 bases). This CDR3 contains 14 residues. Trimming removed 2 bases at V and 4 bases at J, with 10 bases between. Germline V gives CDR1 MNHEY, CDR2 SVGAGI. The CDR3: CASSYTGGADTQYF. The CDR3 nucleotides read TGTGCCAGCAGTTACACGGGGGGCGCAGATACGCAGTATTTT.

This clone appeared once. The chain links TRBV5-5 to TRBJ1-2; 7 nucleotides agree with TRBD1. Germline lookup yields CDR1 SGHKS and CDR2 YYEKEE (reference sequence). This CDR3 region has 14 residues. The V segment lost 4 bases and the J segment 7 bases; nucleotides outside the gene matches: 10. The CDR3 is CASSPEGGRGGYTF. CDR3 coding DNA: TGTGCCAGCAGCCCGGAAGGGGGCAGGGGTGGCTACACCTTC.

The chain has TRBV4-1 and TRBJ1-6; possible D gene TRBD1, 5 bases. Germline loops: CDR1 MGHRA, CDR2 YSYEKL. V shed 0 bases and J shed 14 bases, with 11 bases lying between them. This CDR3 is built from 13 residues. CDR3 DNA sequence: TGCGCCAGCAGCCAAGAAGGTGGAGGGGCCCTCCACTTT. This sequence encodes CASSQEGGGALHF.

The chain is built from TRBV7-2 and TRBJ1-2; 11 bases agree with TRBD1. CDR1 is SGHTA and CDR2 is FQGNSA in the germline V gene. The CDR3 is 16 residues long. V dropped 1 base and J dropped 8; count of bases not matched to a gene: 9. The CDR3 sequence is CASSLGTGGAGWGYTF. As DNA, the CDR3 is TGTGCCAGCAGCTTAGGGACAGGGGGCGCGGGGTGGGGCTACACCTTC.

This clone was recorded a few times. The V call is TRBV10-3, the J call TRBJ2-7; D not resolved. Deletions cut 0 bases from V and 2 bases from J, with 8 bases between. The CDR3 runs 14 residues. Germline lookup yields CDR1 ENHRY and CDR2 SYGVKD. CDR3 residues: CAISESKSTYEQYF. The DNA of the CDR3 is TGTGCCATCAGTGAGTCTAAGAGTACCTACGAGCAGTACTTC.